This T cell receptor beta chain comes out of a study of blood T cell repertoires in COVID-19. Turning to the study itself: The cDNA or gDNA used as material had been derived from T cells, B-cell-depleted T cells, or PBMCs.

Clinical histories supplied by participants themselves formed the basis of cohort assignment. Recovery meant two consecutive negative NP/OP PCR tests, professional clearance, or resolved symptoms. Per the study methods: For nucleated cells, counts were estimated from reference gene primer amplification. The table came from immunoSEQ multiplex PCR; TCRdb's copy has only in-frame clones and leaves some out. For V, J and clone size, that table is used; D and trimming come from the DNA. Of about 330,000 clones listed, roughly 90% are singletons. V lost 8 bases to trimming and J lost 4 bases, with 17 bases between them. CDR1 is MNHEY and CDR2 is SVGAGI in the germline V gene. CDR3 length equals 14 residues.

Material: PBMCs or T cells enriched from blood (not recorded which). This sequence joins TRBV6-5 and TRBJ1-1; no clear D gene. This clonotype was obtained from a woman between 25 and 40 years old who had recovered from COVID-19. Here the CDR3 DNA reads TGTGCCAGCCGCCATGCGTACCTAGGCACTGAAGCTTTCTTT. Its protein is CASRHAYLGTEAFF.